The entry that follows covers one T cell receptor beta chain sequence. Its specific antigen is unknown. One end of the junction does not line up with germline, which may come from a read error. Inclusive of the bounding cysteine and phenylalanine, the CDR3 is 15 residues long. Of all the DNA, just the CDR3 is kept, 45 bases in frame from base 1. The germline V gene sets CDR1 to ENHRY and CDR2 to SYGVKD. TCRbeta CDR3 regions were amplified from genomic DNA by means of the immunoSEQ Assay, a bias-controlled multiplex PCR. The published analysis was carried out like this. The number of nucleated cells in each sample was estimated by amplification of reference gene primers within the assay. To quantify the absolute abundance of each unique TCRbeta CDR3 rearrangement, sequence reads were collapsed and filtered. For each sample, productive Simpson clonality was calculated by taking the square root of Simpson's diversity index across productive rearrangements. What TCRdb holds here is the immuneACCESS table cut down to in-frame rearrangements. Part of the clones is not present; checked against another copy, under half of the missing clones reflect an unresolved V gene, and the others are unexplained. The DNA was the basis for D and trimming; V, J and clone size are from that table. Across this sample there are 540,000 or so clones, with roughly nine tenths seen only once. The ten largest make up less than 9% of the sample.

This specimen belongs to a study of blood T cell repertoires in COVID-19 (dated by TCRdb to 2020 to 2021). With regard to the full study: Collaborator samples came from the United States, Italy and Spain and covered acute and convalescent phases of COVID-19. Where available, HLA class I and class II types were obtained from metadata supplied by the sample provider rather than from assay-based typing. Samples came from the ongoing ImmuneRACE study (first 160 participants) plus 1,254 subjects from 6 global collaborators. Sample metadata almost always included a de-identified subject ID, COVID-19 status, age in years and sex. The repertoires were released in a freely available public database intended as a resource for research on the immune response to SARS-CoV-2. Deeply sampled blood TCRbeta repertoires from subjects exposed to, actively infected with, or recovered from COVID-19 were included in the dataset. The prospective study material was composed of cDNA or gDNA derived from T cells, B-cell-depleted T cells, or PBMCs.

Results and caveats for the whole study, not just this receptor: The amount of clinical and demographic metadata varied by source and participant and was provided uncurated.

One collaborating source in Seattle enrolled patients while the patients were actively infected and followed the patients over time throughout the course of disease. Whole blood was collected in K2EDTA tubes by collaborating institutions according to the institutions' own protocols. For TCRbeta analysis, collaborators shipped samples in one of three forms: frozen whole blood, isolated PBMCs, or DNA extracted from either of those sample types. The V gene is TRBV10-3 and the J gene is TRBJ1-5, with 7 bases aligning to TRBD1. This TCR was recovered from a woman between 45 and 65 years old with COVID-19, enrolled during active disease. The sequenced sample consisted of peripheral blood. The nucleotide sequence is TGTGCCATCGGTGAGTCGGACAGGCTAAATCAGCCCCAGCATTTT. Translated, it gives CAIGESDRLNQPQHF.